The subject of this entry is one T cell receptor beta chain. What it binds is not known. Using a J-beta primer mix together with a sample-barcoded 5' primer, a second PCR was run for about 6 to 11 cycles. MiXCR, run by TCRdb on the 5' RACE reads, gives a single entry per CDR3 protein. Among hundreds of thousands of distinct CDR3 sequences, about half were seen once, and the ten largest hold around a third. The sample providers were healthy Caucasian people from Russia, aged about 6 to 100. These data originate in a study of blood T cells in healthy people across ages. Regarding the study as a whole: Naive T cell percentage by flow cytometry tracked strongly with beta diversity.

Trimming took off 6 bases at V and 5 bases at J, with 13 bases between the two ends. This CDR3 is built from 13 residues. Germline V gene lookup returns CDR1 SGHRS and CDR2 YFSETQ. The clonotype was recovered from a woman in her sixties in good health. Sequencing used blood. The chain joins TRBV5-1 to TRBJ2-3; perhaps TRBD1 as D (6 bases). CDR3: CASTRQEGDTQYF. DNA for the CDR3: TGCGCCAGCACCCGACAGGAAGGAGATACGCAGTATTTT.